The 11 T cell receptor beta chains in this list originate from one sample, sequenced in a study of shared clonotypes between healthy human individuals. Produced via immunoSEQ multiplex PCR; TCRdb's table is partial and in-frame only. The sample lists approximately 1,500,000 clones, over 95% occurring once. Source material: naive CD4+ T cells sorted from blood. The subset: CD45RA+ positively selected. These receptors all stem from a man between 25 and 39 years old in good health.

J is TRBJ1-1 and V is TRBV10-3; 7 positions agree with TRBD1. The J segment lost 2 bases and the V segment lost 5 bases, leaving 5 bases of the junction unmatched. The CDR3 is made up of 14 amino acids. Per germline, CDR1 ENHRY and CDR2 SYGVKD. The CDR3, as DNA: TGTGCCATCAGTAAAGACAGGGCCAACACTGAAGCTTTCTTT. This encodes CAISKDRANTEAFF.

A word on this clone: Other DNA sequences of this sample code for an identical CDR3. The gene calls are TRBV27 and TRBJ2-7; D unclear. The germline V and J ends were trimmed by 3 bases and 1 base, with 7 bases remaining between them. Germline V gene lookup returns CDR1 MNHEY and CDR2 SMNVEV (reference sequence). CDR3 length equals 13 residues. The DNA for the CDR3 is TGTGCCAGCAGTTTCCTAGGGTCCTACGAGCAGTACTTC. Translation: CASSFLGSYEQYF.

The chain combines TRBV9 with TRBJ2-2; TRBD2 matches at 10 bases. The germline V gene has CDR1 SGDLS and CDR2 YYNGEE. Trimming at V came to 2 bases and at J to 1 base, leaving 5 bases not matched to a gene. The CDR3 totals 17 residues. The DNA of the CDR3 is TGTGCCAGCAGCGTGCTAGCGGGAGCCCTGAACACCGGGGAGCTGTTTTTT. Its translation is CASSVLAGALNTGELFF.

This sequence joins TRBV9 and TRBJ1-5; D may be TRBD1 (6 bases). Germline CDR1 and CDR2: SGDLS and YYNGEE. V was cut by 0 bases and J by 0 bases, with 7 bases left in between. The CDR3 totals 15 residues. The CDR3 is CASSVGTVSNQPQHF. The CDR3 DNA reads as TGTGCCAGCAGCGTAGGGACAGTTAGCAATCAGCCCCAGCATTTT.

V and J are TRBV18 and TRBJ2-7, with 8 nucleotides matching TRBD2. There are 14 residues in the CDR3. Germline CDR1 is KGHSH and CDR2 is LQKENI. The V gene end was trimmed by 8 bases and the J gene end by 6 bases; junction bases not matched to a gene: 12. This chain's CDR3 is CASGGTAGEGEQYF. The CDR3 DNA follows: TGTGCCAGCGGGGGTACAGCGGGAGAGGGCGAGCAGTACTTC.

This chain connects TRBV18 to TRBJ2-1; D not certain. Per germline, CDR1 KGHSH and CDR2 LQKENI. There are 14 residues in the CDR3. The ends were cut back, 3 bases at V and 5 bases at J, with 11 bases in the middle. CDR3 sequence: CASSPTHSDNEQFF. The CDR3 region has the DNA TGTGCCAGCTCACCCACACACTCGGACAATGAGCAGTTCTTC.

The chain is built from TRBV4-1 and TRBJ2-1; D may be TRBD2 (6 bases). The CDR3 totals 17 residues. The V gene lost 3 bases and the J gene lost 4 bases, with 19 bases spanning the gap. Germline V lookup: CDR1 MGHRA, CDR2 YSYEKL. The CDR3 region is CASSHEIQGGLYNEQFF. CDR3 nucleotides: TGCGCCAGCAGCCATGAGATACAAGGAGGGCTTTACAATGAGCAGTTCTTC.

This clone has just one count. This chain joins TRBV19 and TRBJ2-7; D possibly corresponds to TRBD1 (8 bases). Trimming pared 3 bases from V and 7 bases from J, leaving 22 bases between. CDR3 size: 16 residues. CDR1 and CDR2 from the germline V gene are LNHDA and SQIVND (reference sequence). The CDR3 protein is CASSIGGPDRGREQYF. For the CDR3, the DNA is TGTGCCAGTAGTATCGGGGGGCCCGACAGGGGCCGGGAGCAGTACTTC.

A single count supports this clone. Other DNA sequences in this sample translate to the same CDR3. The chain links TRBV9 to TRBJ2-7, with 7 bases that match TRBD2. CDR1 and CDR2 (germline): SGDLS, YYNGEE. The CDR3 length is 15 residues. The junction had 6 bases not matched to a gene; V was cut back by 0 bases and J by 3 bases. Written as DNA, the CDR3 is TGTGCCAGCAGCGTAGGTGGCGGGAGTAACTACGAGCAGTACTTC. It translates to CASSVGGGSNYEQYF.

The chain employs TRBV13 and TRBJ2-7, with D maybe TRBD2 (5 bases). Germline-derived CDR1 and CDR2 are PRHDT and FYEKMQ (reference sequence). This CDR3 has 19 residues. Trimming took off 1 base at V and 1 base at J, with 23 bases between the two ends. CDR3 bases: TGTGCCAGCAGCTTAGAAGCGACAACACGGGGTACTGGTTCCTACGAGCAGTACTTC. As protein: CASSLEATTRGTGSYEQYF.

V usage is TRBV13 and J usage is TRBJ2-4; the D gene is possibly TRBD1 (5 bases). The CDR3 contains 13 residues. Germline assignment: CDR1 PRHDT and CDR2 FYEKMQ (reference sequence). V was cut by 6 bases and J by 4 bases, with 10 bases left in between. CDR3 residues: CASRENRKNIQYF. In nucleotides, the CDR3 is TGTGCCAGCAGGGAAAACAGGAAAAACATTCAGTACTTC.